Included here is one T cell receptor beta chain sequence, with context. Antigen specificity is unknown. The sample belongs to a study of T cell responses to AZD1222 COVID-19 vaccine. Study details: Recipients boosted at about 4 weeks or about 12 weeks are pooled. Study-wide findings and caveats: Donors, mostly white British, included more females; clonal diversity was possibly underestimated. Seropositive status at baseline applied to only five to seven AZD1222 recipients.

Germline lookup yields CDR1 SGHAT and CDR2 FQNNGV. The length of the CDR3 is 16 residues. J lost 1 base, V lost 2 bases, and 6 bases had no gene match. Sequencing used immunoSEQ multiplex PCR; TCRdb keeps in-frame clones, though not all of them. The sample holds around 120,000 clones; 90% are singletons and the top ten take around 7.8%. The source material was peripheral blood, sampled on day 0 of AZD1222 vaccination. The clonotype comes from an adult in good health. The J gene is TRBJ1-1, the V gene TRBV11-2, with 8 bases fitting TRBD1. The CDR3 reads CASSLTTGTGNTEAFF. CDR3 coding DNA: TGTGCCAGCAGCTTAACCACTGGGACAGGGAACACTGAAGCTTTCTTT.